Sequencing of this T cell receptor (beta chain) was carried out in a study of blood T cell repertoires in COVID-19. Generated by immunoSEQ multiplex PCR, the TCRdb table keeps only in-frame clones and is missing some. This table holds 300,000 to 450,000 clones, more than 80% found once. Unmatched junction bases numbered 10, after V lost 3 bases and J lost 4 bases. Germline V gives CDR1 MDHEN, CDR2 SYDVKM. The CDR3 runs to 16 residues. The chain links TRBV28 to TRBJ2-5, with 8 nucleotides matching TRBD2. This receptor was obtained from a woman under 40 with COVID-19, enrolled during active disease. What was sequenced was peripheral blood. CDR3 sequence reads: CASSFSNGGAGETQYF. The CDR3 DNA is TGTGCCAGCAGTTTTTCTAACGGGGGGGCCGGAGAGACCCAGTACTTC.